Only a few counts were recorded for the clone carrying this T cell receptor (beta chain). Its antigen is not known. This sample was taken from a study of vaccination and CD4 T cells after COVID-19. Cultured CD4+ T cell DNA was sequenced using the Oncomine TCR Beta short-read assay. TCRdb re-called the PCR reads with MiXCR, one entry per CDR3 protein. The repertoire holds tens of thousands of distinct CDR3 sequences, with about 30% as singletons. As for time point: late sampling 161 to 241 days after vaccination in a few convalescent patients. Treatment indicated: roughly 10-day PBMC culture with coronavirus spike peptide pools or control peptides (ViraFEST assay). The germline gives CDR1 DFQATT, CDR2 SNEGSKA (reference sequence). The CDR3 length is 15 residues. J was trimmed by 5 bases and V by 3 bases; bases with no gene match: 8.

The starting material was CD4+ T cells from blood, cultured in vitro, obtained about 7 months after SARS-CoV-2 vaccination. V gene TRBV20-1 combines with J gene TRBJ2-2; 8 nucleotides line up with TRBD2. The receptor comes from a human donor who had recovered from COVID-19. CDR3 coding DNA: TGCAGTGCTAGTTTGCGGACTAGCAGAACCGGGGAGCTGTTTTTT. Translation gives CSASLRTSRTGELFF.